The 2 T cell receptor beta chains presented below share a single source sample, sequenced in a study of shared clonotypes between healthy human individuals. Profiled with immunoSEQ multiplex PCR; TCRdb holds only in-frame clones, not every one. The repertoire holds roughly 1,100,000 clones, with roughly 75% as singletons. Sequencing used memory CD4+ T cells sorted from blood. Subset here: CD45RA-negative fraction. Receptor source: a man younger than 35 in good health.

This sequence joins TRBV12-5 and TRBJ2-2, with 10 bases fitting TRBD2. CDR3 length: 16 residues. CDR1 and CDR2 (germline): LGHNT, FRNRAP. The trim removed 6 bases at V and 3 bases at J, leaving 7 bases unmatched. CDR3 DNA: TGTGCTAGTGGATGGACTAGCGGACCTTACACCGGGGAGCTGTTTTTT. Translation gives CASGWTSGPYTGELFF.

The sample holds one count of this clone. The chain links TRBV30 to TRBJ1-6; possibly TRBD1 for D (6 bases). This CDR3 has 14 amino acids. CDR1 and CDR2 from the germline V gene are GTSNPN and SVGIG (reference sequence). V shed 3 bases and J shed 9 bases, with 15 bases lying between them. Here the CDR3 reads CAWSPQGPSSPLHF. The CDR3 nucleotides read TGTGCCTGGAGCCCACAGGGTCCTAGTTCACCCCTCCACTTT. The variable domain in full, with the rest retrieved from reference TRBV30 and TRBJ1-6, is SQTIHQWPATLVQPVGSPLSLECTVEGTSNPNLYWYRQAAGRGLQLLFYSVGIGQISSEVPQNLSASRPQDRQFILSSKKLLLSDSGFYLCAWSPQGPSSPLHFGNGTRLTVT.